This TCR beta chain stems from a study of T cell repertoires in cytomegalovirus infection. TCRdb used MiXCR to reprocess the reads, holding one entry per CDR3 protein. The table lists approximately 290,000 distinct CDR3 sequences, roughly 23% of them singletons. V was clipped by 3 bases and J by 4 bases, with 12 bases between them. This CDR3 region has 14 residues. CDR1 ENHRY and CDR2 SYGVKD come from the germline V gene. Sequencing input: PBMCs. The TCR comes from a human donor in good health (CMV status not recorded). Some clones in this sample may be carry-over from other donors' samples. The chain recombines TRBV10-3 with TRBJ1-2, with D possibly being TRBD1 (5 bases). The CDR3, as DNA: TGTGCCATCAGTGAACCGGGGCAGGGCTATGGCTACACCTTC. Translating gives CAISEPGQGYGYTF.